The entry below describes one TCR beta chain. It has no known antigen specificity. No much larger clonotype is one base removed from it; base qualities were not supplied. The germline V gene sets CDR1 to KGHSH and CDR2 to LQKENI. V gives up 6 bases and J gives up 1 base, and the segment between their germline ends measures 15 bases. The CDR3 measures 16 amino acids from cysteine to phenylalanine. Only CDR3 DNA remains: 48 bases, in frame from the first base. The data belong to a study of human T cells and chemical hapten exposure listed by TCRdb under 2021. Study-wide context: For sensitization, 2% DPC in acetone was applied to a roughly 2 cm by roughly 2 cm area of upper inner arm skin. The patient cohort, mostly female, included alopecia areata with under or over 50% scalp involvement, alopecia totalis and alopecia universalis. Libraries were combined into a pool for sequencing, and differences in TCR yield between samples came mainly from small differences in library volumes within the pool. Patients additionally received weekly therapeutic DPC doses to the scalp throughout the approximately 22-week study period. Patch testing was done on the upper back using Finn chambers containing 0.01% DPC, and results were scored after 6 days according to International Contact Dermatitis Research Group standards. Blood was sampled from patients pre-sensitization (week 0) and at 2, 6 and about 24 weeks after DPC sensitization. In alopecia patients, the study followed how the peripheral blood TCR repertoire changed in vivo over primary and secondary sensitization to diphenylcyclopropenone (DPC), a hapten. Blood for TCR sequencing was provided by twenty-nine alopecia patients at one to four time points (pre-sensitization, 2, 6 and 24 weeks). The investigation overall reported the following: No change with DPC sensitization was found in the number of TCRs above 1 in 1000 frequency, and no evidence of global repertoire structure alterations was found. Because all patients had alopecia, a presumed autoimmune disease, the immune response of the patients might differ from that of healthy individuals. A positive correlation was found between the number of PT1 expanded TCRs and patch test score, with significance reached at thresholds 8, 16 and 32 but not 4. Compared with pre-sensitization or healthy control sets, expanded TCRs formed significantly more large CDR3 similarity clusters, which is consistent with antigen-driven responses. After repeated subsampling, the strength of the expansion versus patch-test correlation and the threshold at which it became significant changed.

Library generation was performed with RACE. The sequencer was a NextSeq 500. During library preparation, unique molecular identifiers were attached to individual cDNA molecules so that TCRs could be counted in a quantitative, reproducible way. From each blood RNA sample, both TCR alpha and TCR beta chains were sequenced. The source study handled its data this way. Samples had a median of roughly 91,000 TCRs, with a range from 23,224 to 690,600. V, J and CDR3 annotation of the TCR reads was performed with the Decombinator software suite. Every sample was subsampled to the same number of TCRs (28,000) for the PS versus PT1 abundance plots. TCRs were defined as expanded if absent before sensitization and observed at least eight times at the 2-week time point. The public reads were quality trimmed at Q25 with fastp and then assembled into clones with MiXCR by TCRdb, keeping productive beta chains. Each record represents a unique CDR3 protein, reported with the most common genes and DNA among its rows. These V and J calls are TCRdb output, not the study's own analysis. The sample table records approximately 340,000 distinct CDR3 sequences; around 6.9% of these occur just once. More than 7% of the sample rests with the top ten.

The time point label on this specimen signifies: patch test 1, 2 weeks after DPC sensitization. The treatment or condition label for this specimen denotes: therapeutic diphenylcyclopropenone sensitization with weekly scalp DPC. At every patch-test visit, the blood draw took place before the patch test was put on. Eligible patients were aged 18 to 70, diagnosed with alopecia, deemed suitable for DPC therapy, and excluded if pregnant. Total RNA was isolated from unfractionated whole blood collected in Tempus Blood RNA tubes. Sequences were derived from whole blood, sampled in connection with sensitization to the hapten diphenylcyclopropenone (DPC). The TCR originated in a woman in her late teens or twenties with alopecia areata. Some clones in this sample may be carry-over from other donors' samples. Recombination linked TRBV18 to TRBJ2-2, with the D gene call left open. The CDR3 has the sequence CASSLGPPVNTGELFF. The sequenced DNA: TGTGCCAGCTCCCTCGGACCCCCCGTGAACACCGGGGAGCTGTTTTTT.